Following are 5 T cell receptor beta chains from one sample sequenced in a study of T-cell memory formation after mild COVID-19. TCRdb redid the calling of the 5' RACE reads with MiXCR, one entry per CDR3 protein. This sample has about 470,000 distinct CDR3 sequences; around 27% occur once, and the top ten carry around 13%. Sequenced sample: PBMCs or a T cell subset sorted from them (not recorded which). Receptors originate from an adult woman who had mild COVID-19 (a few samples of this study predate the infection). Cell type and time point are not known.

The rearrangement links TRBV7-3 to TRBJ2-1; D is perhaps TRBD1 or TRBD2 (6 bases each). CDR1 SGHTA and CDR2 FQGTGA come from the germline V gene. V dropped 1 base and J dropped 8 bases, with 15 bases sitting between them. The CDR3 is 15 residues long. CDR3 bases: TGTGCCAGCAGCTTAAGCCAGCCGGGGGCGTATGAGCAGTTCTTC. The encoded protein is CASSLSQPGAYEQFF.

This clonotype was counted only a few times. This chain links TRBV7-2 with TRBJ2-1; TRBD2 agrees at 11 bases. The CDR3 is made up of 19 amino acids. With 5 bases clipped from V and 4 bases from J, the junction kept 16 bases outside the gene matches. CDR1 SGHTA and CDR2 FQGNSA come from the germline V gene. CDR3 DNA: TGTGCCAGCAGCGAGACTTGGGCTAGCGGGAGGCGGGCGTACAATGAGCAGTTCTTC. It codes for CASSETWASGRRAYNEQFF.

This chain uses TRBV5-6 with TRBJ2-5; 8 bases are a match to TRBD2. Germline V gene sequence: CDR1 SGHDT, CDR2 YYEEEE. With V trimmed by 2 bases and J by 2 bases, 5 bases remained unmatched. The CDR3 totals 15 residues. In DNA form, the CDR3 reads TGTGCCAGCAGCTTCTGGCGGGGGGAACAAGAGACCCAGTACTTC. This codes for CASSFWRGEQETQYF.

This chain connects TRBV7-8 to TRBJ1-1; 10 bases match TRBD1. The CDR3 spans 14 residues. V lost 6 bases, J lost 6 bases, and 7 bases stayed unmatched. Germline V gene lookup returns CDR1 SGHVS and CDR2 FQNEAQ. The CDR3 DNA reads TGTGCCAGCAGGCCTAGACAGGGGGCACCTGAAGCTTTCTTT. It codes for CASRPRQGAPEAFF.

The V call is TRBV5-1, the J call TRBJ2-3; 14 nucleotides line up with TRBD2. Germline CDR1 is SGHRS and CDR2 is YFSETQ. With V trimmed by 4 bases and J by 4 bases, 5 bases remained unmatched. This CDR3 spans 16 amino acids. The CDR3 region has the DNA TGCGCCAGCAGCGTCGGGACTAGCGGGAGTGCAGATACGCAGTATTTT. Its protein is CASSVGTSGSADTQYF.